This T cell receptor beta chain originates from a study of vaccination effects on CD4 cells after COVID-19 (dated 2022 in TCRdb). Study-level background: To identify antigen-specific CD4+ T cell clonotypes by their expansion, the ViraFEST assay first stimulated PBMC with viral peptide pools and then applied TCR sequencing. SARS-CoV-2 spike-specific CD4+ TCR repertoires were compared before and after mRNA vaccination in COVID-19 convalescent patients and in infection-naive vaccine recipients. Each participant got two doses of an mRNA SARS-CoV-2 vaccine, either BNT162b2 or mRNA-1273. Pre-vaccine samples from two convalescent patients were drawn 16 days and one week before the first dose, 142 and 148 days after COVID-19 diagnosis. The full study included 10 to 11 COVID-19 convalescent patients and several SARS-CoV-2-naive healthy vaccine recipients. The Oncomine TCR Beta short-read assay on an Illumina iSeq 100 was used to sequence cultures from other donors in the study. Some 2 million PBMC per well were cultured in IMDM with roughly 5% human AB serum, roughly 11 IU/ml IL-2 and gentamicin, plus 10 ug/ml peptides. Paper-wide results and their limitations: Clones induced by infection and clones induced by vaccination both contracted markedly at late timepoints after vaccination, which fits with T cell responses waning over time. For convalescent patients, new clones induced by the vaccine made up most of the post-vaccine spike-reactive repertoire, and these new clones were largely distinct from the clones induced by infection. The study was limited by a small number of convalescent patients and lacked early post-infection timepoints.

The germline V gene gives CDR1 as SGHTA and CDR2 as FQGNSA. The V end gives up 5 bases and the J end 6 bases, leaving 9 bases in the junction not matched to a gene. The CDR3, cysteine through phenylalanine, is 16 amino acids long. Only CDR3 DNA remains: 48 bases, in frame from the first base. Libraries were built with the immunoSEQ multiplex PCR assay. DNA from the cultured and isolated CD4+ T cells underwent TCR beta CDR3 sequencing. The authors' analysis ran thus. Non-productive TCR sequences were removed and reads were trimmed to the CDR3 region, keeping CDR3s of at least 7 amino acids. Antigen-specific clonotypes were identified using the MANAFEST web app by comparison of expansion in peptide wells against reference cultures. Positive clones required FDR<0.05 expansion versus reference and all other wells, odds ratio above 5, and frequency above 0.1% in two replicate wells. Clonotypes significantly expanded in SARS-CoV-2 spike wells and in at least one common cold coronavirus spike condition were defined as cross-reactive. Using the stringdist R package, CDR3 similarity was measured by Levenshtein distance, and unrooted trees were constructed with ape in R 3.6.1. TCRdb mirrors the immuneACCESS table, restricted to in-frame sequences. Some clones are absent from its copies; in checked studies, under half trace to an unresolved V gene, and the reason for the others is unknown. The DNA gave D and trimming, while V, J and clone size come from that table. This sample comprises approximately 60,000 clones, more than 60% of them detected only once. The ten largest clonotypes hold 20% to 25% of the sample.

After more than 9 days of culture, CD4+ T cells were isolated with the EasySep CD4+ T cell isolation kit. PCR-confirmed SARS-CoV-2 infection had occurred in convalescent patients between March and December 2020, before the Alpha, Beta and Delta variants emerged in the United States. On days 3 and 7, half of the culture medium was replaced with fresh IL-2-containing medium. Unless otherwise noted, each peptide stimulation condition was cultured in triplicate wells. PBMC were separated from whole blood using Ficoll-Paque Plus gradient centrifugation and were then either cryopreserved at -140C or used fresh. The QIAamp micro DNA kit was used to extract genomic DNA from the cultured CD4+ T cells. Regarding this clone: It lacks a known antigen. No much larger clone is present one base from it, and per-base qualities are unavailable.

The V gene is TRBV7-2 and the J gene is TRBJ2-7, with TRBD2 matching 14 junction bases. The sequencing here drew on CD4+ T cells from PBMCs cultured without peptide, taken before COVID-19 vaccination. The TCR comes from a human donor who had a prior SARS-CoV-2 infection. This receptor carries the CDR3 CASSLGTSGRQGEQYF. The sequenced DNA: TGTGCCAGCAGCCTCGGGACTAGCGGGAGACAGGGCGAGCAGTACTTC.